This T cell receptor (beta chain) derives from a study of OX40 agonist ivuxolimab in advanced cancers. In germline, CDR1 is LNHDA, CDR2 SQIVND (reference sequence). The CDR3 spans 15 residues. V trimming: 7 bases; J trimming: 8 bases; junction bases outside the gene matches: 13. TCRdb's table, derived via immunoSEQ multiplex PCR, lists solely in-frame clones and lacks some. The sample records some 77,000 clones, around 86% being singletons. Sequenced here: CD4+ or CD8+ T cells sorted from blood, sampled in a trial of the OX40 agonist ivuxolimab. This clonotype was sampled from an adult with an advanced solid tumor such as melanoma, head and neck, liver or kidney cancer. The rearrangement uses TRBV19 and TRBJ2-3; 9 bases fit TRBD2. The CDR3 sequence: CASMERLAGSGTQYF. The DNA for the CDR3 is TGTGCCAGTATGGAACGGCTAGCGGGATCTGGTACGCAGTATTTT.